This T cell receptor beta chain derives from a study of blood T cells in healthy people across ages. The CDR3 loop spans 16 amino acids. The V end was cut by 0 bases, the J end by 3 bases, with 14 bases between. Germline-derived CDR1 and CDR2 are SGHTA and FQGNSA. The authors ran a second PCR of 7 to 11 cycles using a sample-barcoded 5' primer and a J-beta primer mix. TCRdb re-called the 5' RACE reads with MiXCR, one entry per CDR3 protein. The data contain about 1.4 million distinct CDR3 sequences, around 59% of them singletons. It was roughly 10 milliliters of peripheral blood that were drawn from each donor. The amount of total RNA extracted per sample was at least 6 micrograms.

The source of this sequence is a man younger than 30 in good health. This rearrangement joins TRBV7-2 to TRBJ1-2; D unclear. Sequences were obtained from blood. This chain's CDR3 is CASSLAPGKYDYGYTF. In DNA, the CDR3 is TGTGCCAGCAGCTTAGCCCCGGGGAAGTATGACTATGGCTACACCTTC.